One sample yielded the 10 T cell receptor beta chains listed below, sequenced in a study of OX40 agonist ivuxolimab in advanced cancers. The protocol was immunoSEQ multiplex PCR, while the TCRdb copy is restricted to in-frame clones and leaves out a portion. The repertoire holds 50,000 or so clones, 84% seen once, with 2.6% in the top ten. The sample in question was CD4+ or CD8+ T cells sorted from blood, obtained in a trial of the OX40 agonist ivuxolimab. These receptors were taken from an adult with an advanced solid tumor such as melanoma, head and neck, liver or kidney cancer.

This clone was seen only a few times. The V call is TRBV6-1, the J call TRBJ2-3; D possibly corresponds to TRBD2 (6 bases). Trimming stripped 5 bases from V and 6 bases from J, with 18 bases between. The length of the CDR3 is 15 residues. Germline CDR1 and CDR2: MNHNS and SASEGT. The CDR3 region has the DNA TGTGCCAGCAGTTCCGGGACTCGGAATGCGGATACGCAGTATTTT. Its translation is CASSSGTRNADTQYF.

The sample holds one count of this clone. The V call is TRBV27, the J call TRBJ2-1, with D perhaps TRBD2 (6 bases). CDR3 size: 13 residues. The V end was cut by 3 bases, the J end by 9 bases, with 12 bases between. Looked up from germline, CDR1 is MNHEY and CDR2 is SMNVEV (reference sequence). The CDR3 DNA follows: TGTGCCAGCAGTTTCCTGGGGGGTATTGAGCAGTTCTTC. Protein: CASSFLGGIEQFF.

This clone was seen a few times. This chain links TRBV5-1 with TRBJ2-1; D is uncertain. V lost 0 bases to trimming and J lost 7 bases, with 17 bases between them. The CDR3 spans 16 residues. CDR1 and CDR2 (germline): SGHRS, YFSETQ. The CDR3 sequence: CASSLVPVSVGNEQFF. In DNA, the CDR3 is TGCGCCAGCAGCTTGGTTCCGGTTTCGGTTGGGAATGAGCAGTTCTTC. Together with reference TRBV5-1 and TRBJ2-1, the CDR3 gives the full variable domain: KAGVTQTPRYLIKTRGQQVTLSCSPISGHRSVSWYQQTPGQGLQFLFEYFSETQRNKGNFPGRFSGRQFSNSRSEMNVSTLELGDSALYLCASSLVPVSVGNEQFFGPGTRLTVL.

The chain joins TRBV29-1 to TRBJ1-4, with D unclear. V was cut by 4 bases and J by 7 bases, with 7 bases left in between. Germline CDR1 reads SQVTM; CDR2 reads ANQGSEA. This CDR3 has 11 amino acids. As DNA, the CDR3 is TGCAGCGTTGGCGTGATTGAAAAACTGTTTTTT. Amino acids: CSVGVIEKLFF.

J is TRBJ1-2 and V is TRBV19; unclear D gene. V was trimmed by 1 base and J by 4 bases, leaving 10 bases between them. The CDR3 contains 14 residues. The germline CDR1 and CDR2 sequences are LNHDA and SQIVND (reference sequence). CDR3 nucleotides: TGTGCCAGTAGTATAGGCGGGTCGATCTATGGCTACACCTTC. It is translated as CASSIGGSIYGYTF.

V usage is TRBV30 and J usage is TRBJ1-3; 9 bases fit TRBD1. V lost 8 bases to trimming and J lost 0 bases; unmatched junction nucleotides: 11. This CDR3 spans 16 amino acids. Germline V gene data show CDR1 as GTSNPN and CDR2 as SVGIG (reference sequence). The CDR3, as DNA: TGTGCCCTGCGGCGGGACAGGGTACTCTCTGGAAACACCATATATTTT. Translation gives CALRRDRVLSGNTIYF. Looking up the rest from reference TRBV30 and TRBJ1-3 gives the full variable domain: SQTIHQWPATLVQPVGSPLSLECTVEGTSNPNLYWYRQAAGRGLQLLFYSVGIGQISSEVPQNLSASRPQDRQFILSSKKLLLSDSGFYLCALRRDRVLSGNTIYFGEGSWLTVV.

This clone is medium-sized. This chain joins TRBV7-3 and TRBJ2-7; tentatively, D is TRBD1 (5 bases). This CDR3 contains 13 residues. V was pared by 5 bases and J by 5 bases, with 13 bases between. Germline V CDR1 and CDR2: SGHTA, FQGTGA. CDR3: CASSQSSGHEQYF. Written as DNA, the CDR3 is TGTGCCAGCAGCCAGTCCTCAGGGCACGAGCAGTACTTC.

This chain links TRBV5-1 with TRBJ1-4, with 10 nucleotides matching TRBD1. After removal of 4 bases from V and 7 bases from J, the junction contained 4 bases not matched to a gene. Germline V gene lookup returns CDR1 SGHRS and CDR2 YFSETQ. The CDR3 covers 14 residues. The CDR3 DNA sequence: TGCGCCAGCAGCACCGGGACAGGGGTTGAAAAACTGTTTTTT. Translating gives CASSTGTGVEKLFF. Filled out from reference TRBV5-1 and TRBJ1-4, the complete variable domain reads KAGVTQTPRYLIKTRGQQVTLSCSPISGHRSVSWYQQTPGQGLQFLFEYFSETQRNKGNFPGRFSGRQFSNSRSEMNVSTLELGDSALYLCASSTGTGVEKLFFGSGTQLSVL.

CDR3 DNA sequence: TGTGCCAGCAGCCGAACCCGACAGGACAGGGGCGAGCAGTACTTC. Encoded protein: CASSRTRQDRGEQYF. The chain has TRBV6-5 and TRBJ2-7, with 9 bases lining up with TRBD1. Trimming removed 6 bases from V and 6 bases from J; junction bases left unmatched: 12. The CDR3 has 15 amino acids. Germline V lookup: CDR1 MNHEY, CDR2 SVGAGI.

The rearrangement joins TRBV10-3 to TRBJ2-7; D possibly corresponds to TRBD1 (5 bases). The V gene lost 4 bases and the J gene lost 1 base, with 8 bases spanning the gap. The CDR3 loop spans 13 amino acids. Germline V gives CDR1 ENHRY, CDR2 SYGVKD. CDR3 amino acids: CAISAGISYEQYF. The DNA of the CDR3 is TGTGCCATCAGTGCAGGGATATCCTACGAGCAGTACTTC.